One TCR beta chain is described in this entry. This specimen belongs to a study of blood T cell repertoires in COVID-19. Whole-study context: Samples of COVID-19 (acute and convalescent) were obtained from the United States, Italy and Spain.

Some clones are missing from TCRdb's copy, which holds only in-frame ones; the method was immunoSEQ multiplex PCR. The sample has over 200,000 clones, 80% to 85% seen once. Trimming pared 3 bases from V and 2 bases from J, leaving 11 bases between. From germline, CDR1 is LGHNA and CDR2 YSLEER. The CDR3 contains 14 residues. The TCR originated in a human donor in a cohort sampled during active COVID-19. The chain employs TRBV4-3 and TRBJ2-7; D is possibly TRBD2 (5 bases). The specimen was peripheral blood. The CDR3 reads CASSQALEAYEQYF. The CDR3 nucleotides are TGCGCCAGCAGCCAGGCTTTGGAGGCCTACGAGCAGTACTTC.